This TCR beta chain is drawn from a study of monozygotic twins with inflammatory bowel disease. The study's findings and limits: Clonotype overlap with others was lower in IBD patients than in healthy twins, a difference that was greatest with disease activity.

The CDR3 is made up of 16 amino acids. Germline loops: CDR1 SGHTA, CDR2 FQGNSA. Details on this clonotype: Its antigen is not known.

cDNA for each sample came from eight separate reactions. Two nested PCRs, approximately 17 and 9 cycles, amplified TCRalpha and TCRbeta cDNA. TCRdb reprocessed the 5' RACE reads and stores each CDR3 protein as one record, lacking DNA. The table lists around 380,000 distinct CDR3 sequences. The sample was blood. The chain links TRBV7-2 to TRBJ2-3; checking the TCRdb D call of TRBD2 is not possible without DNA. The TCR was taken from a human donor with ulcerative colitis or Crohn's disease, or a healthy co-twin of an affected twin (not recorded which). CDR3 in amino acids: CASSSPLAGLSDTQYF.